This T cell receptor (beta chain) was sequenced in a study of T cell responses to AZD1222 COVID-19 vaccine. Findings and caveats of the study: Rises in breadth and depth of Spike-specific TCRs came after two AZD1222 doses.

Assay: immunoSEQ multiplex PCR; the TCRdb copy retains only in-frame clones and omits some. The sample includes around 120,000 clones, more than 70% seen only once; the top ten take about 4%. The germline gives CDR1 MNHEY, CDR2 SVGAGI. Trimming stripped 7 bases from V and 0 bases from J, with 10 bases between. This CDR3 contains 14 residues. The table lists this clone with a few counts. Its antigen remains unidentified. Sequenced material: peripheral blood, taken 28 days after the second AZD1222 dose. The TCR sequence derives from an adult who received the AZD1222 COVID-19 vaccine. This rearrangement joins TRBV6-5 to TRBJ1-3; D is ambiguous. The CDR3 DNA follows: TGTGCCAGCATGCGCAAGAGCTCTGGAAACACCATATATTTT. As protein: CASMRKSSGNTIYF.